The T cell receptor (beta chain) described here comes from a study of human T cells and chemical hapten exposure. Overall study findings and caveats: Large CDR3 similarity clusters arose significantly more often from expanded TCRs than from controls.

Time point in this sample: pre-sensitization, week 0. The sample's treatment: therapeutic diphenylcyclopropenone sensitization with weekly scalp DPC. About this clonotype itself: Antigen specificity is unknown. A much larger clone differs by one base, so this may be a read error.

Germline lookup yields CDR1 SGHKS and CDR2 YYEKEE (reference sequence). There are 15 residues in the CDR3. TCRdb processed the RACE reads anew with MiXCR; each CDR3 protein has one entry. The sample gives more than 300,000 distinct CDR3 sequences, 5.5% of which show up once; about 8.2% is in the top ten. The receptor was derived from a woman between 18 and 29 years old with alopecia areata. Some clones in this sample may be carry-over from other donors' samples. Material: whole blood, obtained in connection with sensitization to the hapten diphenylcyclopropenone (DPC). V gene TRBV5-5 combines with J gene TRBJ2-1; TRBD2 matches 9 bases. For the CDR3, the DNA is TGTGCCAGCAGCGAGAGCGGGGGGACTTACAATGAGGAGTTCTTC. Translating it yields CASSESGGTYNEEFF.